Presented here are 8 T cell receptor beta chains from one specimen sequenced in a study of breast tumors, draining lymph nodes, adjacent tissues (dated by TCRdb to about 2016). Lymph node samples came from the axillary draining lymph nodes of breast cancer patients. Library method: multiplex PCR. Reads for this sample came from an Illumina HiSeq 2000. TCRdb ran its own pipeline on the public reads, namely fastp trimming at Q25 and MiXCR clone calling, and kept in-frame beta chains. When rows share a CDR3 protein, they turn into one entry using the most common DNA and genes. The sample has about 230,000 distinct CDR3 sequences on record, approximately 31% of them singletons. Jointly, the top ten make up roughly 1.3% of the sample. The sample taken for sequencing was axillary lymph node tissue. These receptors originate from a female donor with breast cancer. Some clones in this sample may be carry-over from other donors' samples.

This clonotype was recorded at least ten times. This sequence joins TRBV29-1 and TRBJ2-7, with D perhaps TRBD1 or TRBD2 (5 bases each). Trimming shortened V by 5 bases and J by 3 bases, and 11 bases separated the two germline ends. Germline loops: CDR1 SQVTM, CDR2 ANQGSEA. This CDR3 region has 12 residues. The CDR3: CSVQGEFYEQYF. DNA for the CDR3: TGCAGCGTTCAAGGGGAGTTCTACGAGCAGTACTTC.

The V call is TRBV12-3 or TRBV12-4, the J call TRBJ1-6; TRBD1 might be the D (5 bases). Deletions cut 5 bases from V and 4 bases from J, with 9 bases between. The CDR3 runs 14 residues. CDR3 nucleotides: TGTGCCAGCAGTGCTACAGGTTATAATTCACCCCTCCACTTT. It translates to CASSATGYNSPLHF.

Concerning this clonotype itself: A much larger clone differs from this one at a single base, so this may be a read error. The chain links TRBV28 to TRBJ2-1; a possible D gene is TRBD2 (5 bases). In germline, CDR1 is MDHEN, CDR2 SYDVKM. This CDR3 region has 13 residues. The CDR3 loop is CTSIRGVGNEQFF. DNA of the CDR3: TGTACCAGCATACGGGGAGTTGGCAATGAGCAGTTCTTC.

The V call is TRBV7-1, the J call TRBJ2-4, with 10 bases identical to TRBD2. TRBV7-1 is an ORF, with its function uncertain. V was clipped by 8 bases and J by 5 bases; unmatched bases: 18. The CDR3 has 18 residues. CDR3 residues: CASGPSGSFNVGENIQYF. The DNA for the CDR3 is TGTGCCAGCGGCCCTAGCGGGAGTTTCAACGTGGGCGAAAACATTCAGTACTTC.

This clonotype was counted ten times or more. The rearrangement joins TRBV30 to TRBJ1-6; the D is unclear. The germline V gene has CDR1 GTSNPN and CDR2 SVGIG (reference sequence). The length of the CDR3 is 14 residues. V was cut by 0 bases and J by 3 bases, with 6 bases left in between. The CDR3 region has the DNA TGTGCCTGGAGTGTAGGACGCTATAATTCACCCCTCCACTTT. It translates to CAWSVGRYNSPLHF.

This clonotype was observed many times. V usage is TRBV30 and J usage is TRBJ1-6; a weak D match, TRBD1 (5 bases). The germline CDR1 and CDR2 sequences are GTSNPN and SVGIG (reference sequence). V was pared by 3 bases and J by 6 bases, with 18 bases between. This CDR3 comprises 16 residues. CDR3 bases: TGTGCCTGGAGGGGACGAGAGGGAGGGATTAATTCACCCCTCCACTTT. It yields the protein CAWRGREGGINSPLHF.

Comment on this clonotype: A read error may produce the germline difference seen at one junction end. The J gene is TRBJ2-3, the V gene TRBV7-9, with unresolved D. This CDR3 spans 12 amino acids. Germline assignment: CDR1 SEHNR and CDR2 FQNEAQ (reference sequence). The CDR3 DNA sequence: TGTGCCAGCAGCCCCCACACAGATTCGCAGTATTTT. This codes for CASSPHTDSQYF.

Many counts were recorded for this clonotype. V is TRBV19 and J is TRBJ1-2; possible D gene TRBD1, 5 bases. V was shortened by 4 bases and J by 2 bases, with 14 bases between the two germline ends. The germline V gene has CDR1 LNHDA and CDR2 SQIVND (reference sequence). There are 15 residues in the CDR3. The CDR3 region is CASSSSGPLNYGYTF. Written as DNA, the CDR3 is TGTGCCAGTAGTAGCTCGGGGCCTCTAAACTATGGCTACACCTTC.